The sequence of this TCR beta chain was determined in a study of blood T cell repertoires in COVID-19. Profiling relied on immunoSEQ multiplex PCR, and the TCRdb table lists in-frame clones only, not all of them. The repertoire holds a few hundred thousand clones, with roughly nine tenths as singletons. This CDR3 is built from 15 residues. The germline CDR1 and CDR2 sequences are SGDLS and YYNGEE. With 3 bases removed from V and 4 bases from J, the gap between germline ends came to 16 bases. What was sequenced was peripheral blood. The clonotype comes from a woman younger than 45 with COVID-19, enrolled during active disease. This sequence joins TRBV9 and TRBJ1-1, with D perhaps TRBD1 (5 bases). The chain's CDR3 is CASSADPRGVTEAFF. DNA for the CDR3: TGTGCCAGCAGCGCAGATCCGCGGGGCGTCACTGAAGCTTTCTTT. Drawing the rest from reference TRBV9 and TRBJ1-1, the complete variable domain is DSGVTQTPKHLITATGQRVTLRCSPRSGDLSVYWYQQSLDQGLQFLIQYYNGEERAKGNILERFSAQQFPDLHSELNLSSLELGDSALYFCASSADPRGVTEAFFGQGTRLTVV.